One and the same sample provided the 14 T cell receptor beta chains below, sequenced in a study of neurological immune-mediated disorders. TCRdb processed the 5' RACE reads anew with MiXCR; each CDR3 protein has one entry. The table records fewer than 40,000 distinct CDR3 sequences, 10% to 15% of them present only once. Time point here: longitudinal time-point 2. Sample: PBMCs. These receptors all come from a middle-aged woman in good health.

This clonotype was seen ten or more times. This chain joins TRBV5-1 and TRBJ2-1; maybe TRBD2 (6 bases). Trimming stripped 0 bases from V and 10 bases from J, with 23 bases between. Germline V lookup: CDR1 SGHRS, CDR2 YFSETQ. This CDR3 is 17 amino acids long. The CDR3 nucleotides read TGCGCCAGCAGCTTGGGGGGGACGGACGCCGGAGGGCGGGAGCAGTTCTTC. Residues: CASSLGGTDAGGREQFF.

This clonotype appeared many times. The V call is TRBV6-5, the J call TRBJ2-1; no reliable D call. The CDR3 length is 14 residues. The ends were cut back, 10 bases at V and 0 bases at J, with 13 bases in the middle. Germline lookup yields CDR1 MNHEY and CDR2 SVGAGI. CDR3 coding DNA: TGTGCCACTGGAGTTTATAACTCCTACAATGAGCAGTTCTTC. This gives the protein CATGVYNSYNEQFF.

This clonotype has a count of ten or more. This CDR3 is CSASEGGSVAKNIQYF. CDR3 DNA sequence: TGCAGTGCTAGCGAAGGGGGTAGTGTGGCCAAAAACATTCAGTACTTC. This chain joins TRBV20-1 and TRBJ2-4, with D possibly matching TRBD1 (6 bases). The germline CDR1 and CDR2 sequences are DFQATT and SNEGSKA (reference sequence). There are 16 residues in the CDR3. Between the trimmed V and J ends, which lost 3 bases and 1 base, there was a span of 16 bases.

This clonotype showed up many times. The chain is built from TRBV12-3 or TRBV12-4 and TRBJ2-2; D tentatively reads TRBD1 or TRBD2 (5 bases each). The CDR3 totals 16 residues. Trimming removed 5 bases from V and 2 bases from J, with 15 bases in between. The CDR3 coding sequence is TGTGCCAGCAGTATTTACGGGACCGTAAACACCGGGGAGCTGTTTTTT. This translates into CASSIYGTVNTGELFF.

The chain couples TRBV6-2 or TRBV6-3 to TRBJ2-1, with D tentatively TRBD1 (5 bases). Trimming took 0 bases from V and 9 from J, leaving 12 bases between them. Per germline, CDR1 MNHEY and CDR2 SVGEGT. This CDR3 has 14 residues. The CDR3 DNA sequence: TGTGCCAGCAGTTACTCGACCAGGGTTGGTGAGCAGTTCTTC. It codes for CASSYSTRVGEQFF.

This clonotype was counted ten times or more. This sequence joins TRBV15 and TRBJ2-1; D is ambiguous. CDR3 size: 12 residues. Between the trimmed V and J ends, which lost 1 base and 5 bases, there was a span of 3 bases. CDR1 LNHNV and CDR2 YYDKDF come from the germline V gene (reference sequence). The CDR3, as DNA: TGTGCCACCAGCAGAGTTAACAATGAGCAGTTCTTC. It encodes CATSRVNNEQFF.

This clonotype was observed many times. V and J are TRBV5-1 and TRBJ2-1; D possibly corresponds to TRBD2 (6 bases). V was trimmed by 4 bases and J by 2 bases, leaving 13 bases between them. Germline CDR1 SGHRS, CDR2 YFSETQ. The CDR3 consists of 15 residues. The CDR3: CASSVGLTPYNEQFF. The CDR3 DNA follows: TGCGCCAGCAGCGTGGGACTCACCCCCTACAATGAGCAGTTCTTC.

The table lists this clonotype with many counts. V gene TRBV5-1 combines with J gene TRBJ2-4; 7 positions match TRBD1. The germline V gene encodes CDR1 SGHRS and CDR2 YFSETQ. Unmatched junction bases numbered 7, after V lost 4 bases and J lost 6 bases. The CDR3 has 14 residues. The CDR3 region is CASSPTGSGNIQYF. The CDR3 coding sequence is TGCGCCAGCAGCCCGACAGGGAGTGGAAACATTCAGTACTTC.

This clonotype was detected many times. This chain uses TRBV7-8 with TRBJ1-2; D call uncertain. V gave up 4 bases and J gave up 5 bases, with 14 bases separating them. The CDR3 has 14 amino acids. Germline values: CDR1 SGHVS, CDR2 FQNEAQ. In DNA, the CDR3 is TGTGCCAGCAGCTCAGGACGGGCACCGTATGGCTACACCTTC. Encoded protein: CASSSGRAPYGYTF. The whole variable domain, remainder taken from reference TRBV7-8 and TRBJ1-2, is GAGVSQSPRYKVAKRGQDVALRCDPISGHVSLFWYQQALGQGPEFLTYFQNEAQLDKSGLPSDRFFAERPEGSVSTLKIQRTQQEDSAVYLCASSSGRAPYGYTFGSGTRLTVV.

This clonotype was seen repeatedly, ten times or more. The rearrangement joins TRBV12-3 or TRBV12-4 to TRBJ1-4, with D unclear. V lost 1 base to trimming and J lost 6 bases, with 6 bases between them. This CDR3 contains 13 residues. The CDR3 here is CASSLGRYEKLFF. The CDR3 DNA follows: TGTGCCAGCAGTTTAGGGCGTTATGAAAAACTGTTTTTT.

Ten or more counts support this clonotype. V is TRBV20-1 and J is TRBJ1-6; 10 nucleotides line up with TRBD1. Germline-derived CDR1 and CDR2 are DFQATT and SNEGSKA (reference sequence). Trimming at V came to 5 bases and at J to 5 bases, leaving 6 bases not matched to a gene. The CDR3 spans 15 residues. CDR3 sequence reads: CSARRGQGNNSPLHF. The CDR3 coding sequence is TGCAGTGCTCGCCGGGGACAGGGGAATAATTCACCCCTCCACTTT.

This clonotype was counted many times. This sequence joins TRBV20-1 and TRBJ1-6; no definite D call. Germline CDR1 and CDR2: DFQATT and SNEGSKA (reference sequence). There are 15 residues in the CDR3. V lost 0 bases and J 11 bases, leaving 17 bases between the germline ends. The CDR3: CSARDWTYPPAPLHF. The CDR3 nucleotides read TGCAGTGCTAGAGATTGGACTTACCCACCGGCACCCCTCCACTTT.

This clonotype was picked up many times. The CDR3 sequence is CASSFGGTDTQYF. Written as DNA, the CDR3 is TGTGCCAGCAGCTTCGGCGGCACAGATACGCAGTATTTT. This rearrangement joins TRBV7-3 to TRBJ2-3; no definite D call. V was pared by 3 bases and J by 1 base, with 5 bases between. This CDR3 has 13 amino acids. From germline, CDR1 is SGHTA and CDR2 FQGTGA.

This clonotype was observed at least ten times. The rearrangement joins TRBV2 to TRBJ2-5; maybe TRBD1 (6 bases). The germline V and J ends were trimmed by 6 bases and 2 bases, with 13 bases remaining between them. CDR3 length: 14 amino acids. Germline V lookup: CDR1 SNHLY, CDR2 FYNNEI. The DNA for the CDR3 is TGTGCCAGCAGCGTACAGGGTGGACAAGAGACCCAGTACTTC. Amino acids: CASSVQGGQETQYF.